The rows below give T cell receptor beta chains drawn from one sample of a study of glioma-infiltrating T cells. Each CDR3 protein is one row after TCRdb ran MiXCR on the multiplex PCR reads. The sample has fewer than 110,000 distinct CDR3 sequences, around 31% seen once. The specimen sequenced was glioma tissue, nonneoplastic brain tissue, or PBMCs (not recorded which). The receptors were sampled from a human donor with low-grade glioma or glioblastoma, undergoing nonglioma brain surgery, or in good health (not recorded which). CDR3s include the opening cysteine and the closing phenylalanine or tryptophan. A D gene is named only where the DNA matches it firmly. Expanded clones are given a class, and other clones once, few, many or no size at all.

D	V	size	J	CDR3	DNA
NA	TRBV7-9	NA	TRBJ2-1	CASSLEGVSYNEQFF	TGTGCCAGCAGCTTAGAGGGGGTCTCCTACAATGAGCAGTTCTTC
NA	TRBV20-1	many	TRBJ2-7	CSARDLRGHEQYF	TGCAGTGCTAGAGATCTACGGGGGCACGAGCAGTACTTC
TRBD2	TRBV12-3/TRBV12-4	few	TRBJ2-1	CASRRTSGRTQEQFF	TGTGCCAGCAGACGCACTAGCGGGAGGACTCAAGAGCAGTTCTTC
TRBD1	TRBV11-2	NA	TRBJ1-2	CASREQTGMGYGYTF	TGTGCCAGCAGGGAACAGACAGGGATGGGCTATGGCTACACCTTC
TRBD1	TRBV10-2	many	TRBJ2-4	CASSEQGTDIQYF	TGCGCCAGCAGTGAACAGGGGACAGACATTCAGTACTTC
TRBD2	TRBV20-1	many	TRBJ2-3	CSIAGVPRGTDTQYF	TGCAGTATCGCGGGGGTACCTAGAGGCACAGATACGCAGTATTTT
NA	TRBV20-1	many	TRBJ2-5	CSARDGQGQETQYF	TGCAGTGCTAGAGATGGGCAAGGTCAAGAGACCCAGTACTTC
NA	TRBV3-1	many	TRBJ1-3	CASSQGGSGNTIYF	TGTGCCAGCAGCCAAGGAGGCTCTGGAAACACCATATATTTT
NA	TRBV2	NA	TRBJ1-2	CASAMSGAGYTF	TGTGCCAGCGCCATGAGTGGGGCAGGCTACACCTTC
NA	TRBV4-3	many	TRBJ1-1	CASSQGGGWNTEAFF	TGCGCCAGCAGCCAAGGGGGCGGCTGGAACACTGAAGCTTTCTTT
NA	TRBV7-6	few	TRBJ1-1	CASSLVDRGKAFF	TGTGCCAGCAGCTTAGTCGATCGAGGGAAAGCTTTCTTT
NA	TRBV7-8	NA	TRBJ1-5	CASRFDSNQPQHF	TGTGCCAGCAGATTTGATAGCAATCAGCCCCAGCATTTT
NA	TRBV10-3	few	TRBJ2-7	CATSTRDEQYF	TGTGCCACTTCTACCAGGGACGAGCAGTACTTC
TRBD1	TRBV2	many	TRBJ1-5	CASNPTGQVNQPQHF	TGTGCCAGCAACCCAACGGGACAGGTCAATCAGCCCCAGCATTTT
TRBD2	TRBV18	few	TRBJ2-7	CASSLSGGSEQYF	TGTGCCAGCTCACTTAGCGGGGGGAGCGAGCAGTACTTC
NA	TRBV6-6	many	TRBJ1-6	CANSYSGRDNSPLHF	TGTGCCAACAGTTACTCTGGCAGGGATAATTCACCCCTCCACTTT
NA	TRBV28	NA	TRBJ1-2	CASSLSSYNYNYAF	TGTGCCAGCAGTTTAAGCTCGTATAACTATAACTACGCCTTC
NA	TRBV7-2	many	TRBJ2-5	CASTSYAEETQYF	TGTGCCAGCACCTCTTATGCTGAAGAGACCCAGTACTTC
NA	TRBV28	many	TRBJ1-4	CASSSGLTDEKLFF	TGTGCCAGCAGTTCAGGGTTGACGGATGAAAAACTGTTTTTT
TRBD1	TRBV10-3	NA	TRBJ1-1	CAISETGERTEAFF	TGTGCCATCAGTGAGACAGGGGAACGCACTGAAGCTTTCTTT
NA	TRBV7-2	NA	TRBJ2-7	CASSRQGIPYVQYF	TGTGCCAGCAGCAGGCAGGGGATACCCTACGTGCAGTACTTC
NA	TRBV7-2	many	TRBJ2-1	CASSLLGRQSNEQFF	TGTGCCAGCAGCTTATTGGGGCGCCAGAGCAATGAGCAGTTCTTC
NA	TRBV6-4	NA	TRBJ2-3	CASSEGGGTDTQYF	TGTGCCAGCAGTGAGGGCGGGGGCACAGATACGCAGTATTTT
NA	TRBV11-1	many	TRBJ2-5	CASSLEVYKETQYF	TGTGCCAGCAGCTTAGAGGTCTACAAAGAGACCCAGTACTTC
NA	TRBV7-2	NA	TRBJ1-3	CASSLGFAGPNSGDTIYF	TGTGCCAGCAGCTTAGGGTTCGCGGGGCCTAACTCTGGAGACACCATATATTTT
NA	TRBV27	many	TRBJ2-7	CASSTDLLIKQYF	TGTGCCAGCAGTACTGATCTCCTTATCAAGCAGTACTTC
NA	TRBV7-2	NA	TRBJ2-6	CASSISNSGANVLTF	TGTGCCAGCAGCATATCCAACTCTGGGGCCAACGTCCTGACTTTC
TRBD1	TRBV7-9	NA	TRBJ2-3	CASSPGQASTDTQYF	TGTGCCAGCAGCCCGGGACAGGCAAGCACAGATACGCAGTATTTT
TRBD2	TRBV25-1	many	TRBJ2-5	CASSELQRGETQYF	TGTGCCAGCAGTGAATTACAGCGGGGAGAGACCCAGTACTTC
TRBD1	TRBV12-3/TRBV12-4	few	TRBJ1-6	CASSLSTSGGGNSPLHF	TGTGCCAGCAGTTTATCAACATCAGGGGGCGGTAATTCACCCCTCCACTTT
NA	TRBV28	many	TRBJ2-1	CASSQKVYNEQFF	TGTGCCAGCAGCCAAAAGGTCTACAATGAGCAGTTCTTC
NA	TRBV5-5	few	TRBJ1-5	CASSRDPDQPQHF	TGTGCCAGCAGCCGCGACCCGGACCAGCCCCAGCATTTT
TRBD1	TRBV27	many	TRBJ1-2	CASSLALDRASGYTF	TGTGCCAGCAGTTTAGCCTTGGACAGGGCGAGTGGCTACACCTTC
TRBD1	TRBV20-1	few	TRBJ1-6	CSQDRSSSYNSPLHF	TGCAGCCAGGACAGGAGTAGCTCCTATAATTCACCCCTCCACTTT
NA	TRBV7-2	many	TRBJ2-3	CASSRGDNTDTQYF	TGTGCCAGCAGCCGGGGTGACAACACAGATACGCAGTATTTT
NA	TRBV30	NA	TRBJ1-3	CAWSSWVPNTIYF	TGTGCCTGGAGTTCCTGGGTTCCAAACACCATATATTTT
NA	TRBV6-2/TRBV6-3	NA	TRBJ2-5	CASWSLERATQYF	TGTGCCAGCTGGAGTCTGGAGAGGGCGACCCAGTATTTC
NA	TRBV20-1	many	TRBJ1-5	CGIPIPQGSNQPQHF	TGCGGCATACCCATACCCCAGGGGAGCAATCAGCCCCAGCATTTT
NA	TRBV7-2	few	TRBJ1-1	CASSLVMYTEAFF	TGTGCCAGCAGCTTAGTTATGTACACTGAAGCTTTCTTT
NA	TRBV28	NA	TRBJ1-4	CASSLRTATNEKLFF	TGTGCCAGCAGTTTACGGACAGCGACGAATGAAAAACTGTTTTTT
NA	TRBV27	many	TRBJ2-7	CASSRAGYEQYF	TGTGCCAGCAGTCGGGCGGGCTACGAGCAGTACTTC
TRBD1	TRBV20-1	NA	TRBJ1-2	CSARDWGQGERGYTF	TGCAGTGCTCGAGATTGGGGACAGGGGGAACGTGGCTACACCTTC